This T cell receptor (beta chain) was recovered during a study of metastatic and nonmetastatic thyroid tumors. About the study: Repertoires from blood and tumor or nodule tissue of malignant and benign thyroid patients were compared. Findings of the study overall: When malignant thyroid tumors were compared with benign nodules, TCR beta diversity was reportedly significantly higher in the malignant tumors. This held in both blood and tumor samples.

Comment on this clone: The antigen is unknown.

CDR1 and CDR2 from the germline V gene are SGHVS and FQNEAQ. The CDR3 covers 15 residues. Trimming removed 0 bases from V and 7 bases from J; junction bases left unmatched: 4. Nobody among the patients had been given any treatment before thyroid surgery. In the original analysis: The study's classifier, a distant-metastasis tool for papillary thyroid cancer, was built using CDR3 differences across clinicopathological groups. TCRdb re-analyzed the PCR reads using MiXCR. TCRdb, rather than the study authors, made the V and J calls. The repertoire holds some 22,000 clones, with 18% as singletons. The specimen sequenced was blood. This chain joins TRBV7-8 and TRBJ2-1; TRBD2 aligns across 9 bases. The TCR originated in a male donor with papillary thyroid cancer or a benign thyroid nodule (not recorded which). Some clones in this sample may be carry-over from other donors' samples. CDR3 DNA sequence: TGTGCCAGCAGCTTAGCCTGGCGGGAGGGGAATGAGCAGTTCTTC. As protein: CASSLAWREGNEQFF.